The 22 T cell receptor beta chains below were found in one sample sequenced in a study of T cell responses to AZD1222 COVID-19 vaccine. The method was immunoSEQ multiplex PCR; TCRdb's version includes in-frame clones alone and lacks a portion of them. In the table there are roughly 140,000 clones, about 93% of which are singletons. This specimen consisted of peripheral blood, obtained on day 0 of AZD1222 vaccination. All receptors derive from an adult in good health.

The CDR3 nucleotides are TGTGCCATCAGTGACCCCGGCCCAGATACGCAGTATTTT. Translation gives CAISDPGPDTQYF. This chain joins TRBV10-3 and TRBJ2-3; the D is unclear. V was cut by 3 bases and J by 4 bases, with 8 bases left in between. The CDR3 length is 13 residues. The V gene's germline CDR1 is ENHRY and CDR2 SYGVKD.

The chain recombines TRBV6-4 with TRBJ2-6; D might be TRBD1 (5 bases). Germline V gives CDR1 MRHNA, CDR2 SNTAGT. Trimming took off 5 bases at V and 1 base at J, with 18 bases between the two ends. The CDR3 totals 18 residues. CDR3 in amino acids: CASSPQWGLGSGANVLTF. CDR3 DNA sequence: TGTGCCAGCAGTCCCCAGTGGGGCCTAGGGTCTGGGGCCAACGTCCTGACTTTC.

This clone was observed a single time. V and J are TRBV2 and TRBJ1-6; TRBD1 is a possible D gene (6 bases). This CDR3 is 14 amino acids long. From germline, CDR1 is SNHLY and CDR2 FYNNEI. The V and J ends lost 6 bases and 10 bases respectively, with 16 bases between them. CDR3 DNA sequence: TGTGCCAGCAGGTGGGACATGGGGGGATCACCCCTCCACTTT. Residues: CASRWDMGGSPLHF.

The rearrangement joins TRBV28 to TRBJ1-4; maybe TRBD1 (6 bases). The CDR3 extends over 14 amino acids. Germline V gives CDR1 MDHEN, CDR2 SYDVKM. The V end lost 3 bases, the J end lost 7 bases, and 12 bases lay between the germline ends. In DNA form, the CDR3 reads TGTGCCAGCAGTTTGGGGGGGCCTAGTGAAAAACTGTTTTTT. This gives the protein CASSLGGPSEKLFF.

The rearrangement uses TRBV3-1 (or the pseudogene TRBV3-2) and TRBJ1-1; weak D call: TRBD1 (5 bases). V was cut by 1 base and J by 6 bases, with 21 bases left in between. The CDR3 loop spans 17 amino acids. The germline gives CDR1 LGHDT, CDR2 YNNKEL (reference sequence). CDR3 region: CASSQVGLIGGGSEAFF. The DNA of the CDR3 is TGTGCCAGCAGCCAAGTGGGACTAATCGGCGGGGGTTCTGAAGCTTTCTTT.

The J gene is TRBJ1-1, the V gene TRBV5-6; 7 positions agree with TRBD1. The ends lost 4 bases at V and 2 bases at J; junction bases unmatched: 8. The germline gives CDR1 SGHDT, CDR2 YYEEEE. The CDR3 runs to 15 residues. The CDR3 nucleotides are TGTGCCAGCAGCCTCTTCGACAGGGCTAACACTGAAGCTTTCTTT. Its protein is CASSLFDRANTEAFF.

A remark on this clone: At the DNA level, this CDR3 is encoded by other sequences in the same sample as well. The V call is TRBV7-3, the J call TRBJ2-2; 15 bases align to TRBD2. Trimming cost V 5 bases and J 7 bases; bases outside gene matches: 11. This CDR3 has 18 residues. The germline V gene has CDR1 SGHTA and CDR2 FQGTGA. CDR3 amino acids: CASSPGLAGGRRGGELFF. In DNA form, the CDR3 reads TGTGCCAGCAGCCCGGGACTAGCGGGGGGCCGACGGGGCGGGGAGCTGTTTTTT.

This clone was found a few times. The chain is built from TRBV25-1 and TRBJ1-1; no firm D call. Germline loops: CDR1 MGHDK, CDR2 SYGVNS. The CDR3 sequence is 14 residues long. V lost 6 bases and J 1 base, leaving 12 bases between the germline ends. The CDR3: CASSQDGKNTEAFF. In DNA form, the CDR3 reads TGTGCCAGCAGCCAGGACGGTAAGAACACTGAAGCTTTCTTT.

V usage is TRBV10-3 and J usage is TRBJ2-3; 10 nucleotides align to TRBD1. Trimming took 3 bases from V and 0 from J; bases not matched to a gene: 9. The CDR3 loop spans 18 amino acids. Germline CDR1 reads ENHRY; CDR2 reads SYGVKD. For the CDR3, the DNA is TGTGCCATCAGTGACGTCCCGGGACAGGGGCCGAGCACAGATACGCAGTATTTT. This codes for CAISDVPGQGPSTDTQYF.

The CDR3 region has the DNA TGCGCCAGCAGCTTGACTAGCGGGAGTAACACCGGGGAGCTGTTTTTT. This encodes CASSLTSGSNTGELFF. The chain carries TRBV5-1 and TRBJ2-2; 11 nucleotides agree with TRBD2. The V gene end was trimmed by 1 base and the J gene end by 2 bases; junction bases not matched to a gene: 1. The CDR3 contains 16 residues. Germline V CDR1 and CDR2: SGHRS, YFSETQ.

The genes are TRBV5-1 and TRBJ2-2; a weak D match, TRBD1 (5 bases). The CDR3 is 15 amino acids. Per germline, CDR1 SGHRS and CDR2 YFSETQ. V was clipped by 2 bases and J by 6 bases, with 14 bases between them. CDR3 DNA sequence: TGCGCCAGCAGCTTAATCGACAGTGTGGCCGGGGAGCTGTTTTTT. Translating it yields CASSLIDSVAGELFF.

This chain joins TRBV4-1 and TRBJ1-1; D perhaps matches TRBD1 (5 bases). CDR1 MGHRA and CDR2 YSYEKL come from the germline V gene. Trimming cost V 2 bases and J 2 bases, with 12 bases left between them. CDR3 size: 15 residues. The CDR3: CASSQPGRQNTEAFF. Here the CDR3 DNA reads TGCGCCAGCAGCCAACCGGGACGGCAAAACACTGAAGCTTTCTTT.

V usage is TRBV19 and J usage is TRBJ1-1; possible D gene TRBD1, 6 bases. This CDR3 has 13 amino acids. V lost 6 bases to trimming and J lost 7 bases, with 15 bases between them. The germline gives CDR1 LNHDA, CDR2 SQIVND (reference sequence). CDR3 amino acids: CASREGGPGEAFF. For the CDR3, the DNA is TGTGCCAGTAGGGAGGGGGGGCCCGGTGAAGCTTTCTTT.

The chain recombines TRBV19 with TRBJ1-1; D is perhaps TRBD1 (5 bases). Germline V gene data show CDR1 as LNHDA and CDR2 as SQIVND (reference sequence). Between the trimmed V and J ends, which lost 3 bases and 3 bases, there was a span of 8 bases. This CDR3 has 13 residues. CDR3 residues: CASSIIGDTEAFF. Here the CDR3 DNA reads TGTGCCAGTAGTATTATAGGGGACACTGAAGCTTTCTTT.

The V and J genes are TRBV28 and TRBJ2-3; D not resolved. Germline V gene lookup returns CDR1 MDHEN and CDR2 SYDVKM. This CDR3 region has 11 residues. Trimming removed 4 bases from V and 6 bases from J, with 5 bases in between. This CDR3 is CASSSWDTQYF. The CDR3 bases are TGTGCCAGCAGTTCCTGGGATACGCAGTATTTT.

CDR3 bases: TGTGCCAGCACAGACGGCTACAACACCGGGGAGCTGTTTTTT. It yields the protein CASTDGYNTGELFF. This chain joins TRBV2 and TRBJ2-2, with D unclear. V lost 7 bases to trimming and J lost 2 bases, with 11 bases between them. The CDR3 spans 14 residues. Germline V gene data show CDR1 as SNHLY and CDR2 as FYNNEI.

V is TRBV7-3 and J is TRBJ2-5; weak D call: TRBD2 (6 bases). From germline, CDR1 is SGHTA and CDR2 FQGTGA. Trimming stripped 5 bases from V and 7 bases from J, with 20 bases between. The CDR3 consists of 15 residues. The CDR3 region is CASSPNGGATGTQYF. CDR3 in DNA: TGTGCCAGCAGCCCGAACGGCGGGGCCACGGGGACCCAGTACTTC.

The V gene is TRBV25-1, the J gene TRBJ1-4; no definite D call. This CDR3 has 14 residues. The germline V gene has CDR1 MGHDK and CDR2 SYGVNS. V was shortened by 3 bases and J by 8 bases, with 13 bases between the two germline ends. This CDR3 reads CASSEGQGGEKLFF. The CDR3 region has the DNA TGTGCCAGCAGTGAGGGCCAAGGAGGGGAAAAACTGTTTTTT.

The chain couples TRBV11-2 to TRBJ1-5, with D possibly matching TRBD1 (5 bases). The CDR3 is made up of 17 amino acids. V was cut by 0 bases and J by 0 bases, with 12 bases left in between. Germline V lookup: CDR1 SGHAT, CDR2 FQNNGV. CDR3 bases: TGTGCCAGCAGCTTAGATCTGGGGGAAGGTAGCAATCAGCCCCAGCATTTT. It is translated as CASSLDLGEGSNQPQHF.

The chain has TRBV7-2 and TRBJ1-5, with a tentative D call TRBD1 (6 bases). From germline, CDR1 is SGHTA and CDR2 FQGNSA. The CDR3 has 15 amino acids. V lost 4 bases and J 7 bases, leaving 17 bases between the germline ends. CDR3 coding DNA: TGTGCCAGCAGCTCGAGGGGGGGGCAGGGACAGCCCCAGCATTTT. Residues: CASSSRGGQGQPQHF. Full variable domain (remainder filled in from reference TRBV7-2 and TRBJ1-5): GAGVSQSPSNKVTEKGKDVELRCDPISGHTALYWYRQSLGQGLEFLIYFQGNSAPDKSGLPSDRFSAERTGGSVSTLTIQRTQQEDSAVYLCASSSRGGQGQPQHFGDGTRLSIL.

The DNA for the CDR3 is TGTGCCAGCAGCATTCACTCCGGGGGGGGTGGCTACAATGAGCAGTTCTTC. Translated: CASSIHSGGGGYNEQFF. This chain connects TRBV3-1 (or the pseudogene TRBV3-2) to TRBJ2-1; 8 positions agree with TRBD2. CDR1 and CDR2 (germline): LGHDT, YNNKEL (reference sequence). The J segment lost 3 bases and the V segment lost 5 bases, leaving 12 bases of the junction unmatched. This CDR3 has 17 residues.

In its sample, this clone was seen once. The chain is built from TRBV20-1 and TRBJ1-2; 7 bases fit TRBD1. Looked up from germline, CDR1 is DFQATT and CDR2 is SNEGSKA (reference sequence). The CDR3 is 11 residues long. The DNA of the CDR3 is TGCAGCGCCGGGACAGACGTTACCTACACCTTC. Protein product: CSAGTDVTYTF.